These 26 T cell receptor beta chains originate from one sample sequenced in a study of T cells in Graves' hyperthyroidism and ophthalmopathy. RNA transcripts provided the source from which TCR beta CDR3 regions were amplified. Using the HTBI primer set, a first-round RT-PCR was run on the TCR CDR3. A single record per CDR3 protein comes from TCRdb applying MiXCR to the multiplex PCR reads. The sample has hundreds of thousands of distinct CDR3 sequences, approximately 15% seen once. Material for sequencing was blood. The receptors originated from a woman aged 35 to 49 with Graves' ophthalmopathy.

This clonotype was found many times. This chain uses TRBV7-9 with TRBJ2-7; D not resolved. V was trimmed by 5 bases and J by 5 bases, leaving 10 bases between them. CDR3 length equals 12 residues. The germline V gene encodes CDR1 SEHNR and CDR2 FQNEAQ (reference sequence). CDR3 DNA sequence: TGTGCCAGCAGCCGCCTAGTGCACGAGCAGTACTTC. Its protein is CASSRLVHEQYF.

There are many counts of this clonotype. The chain is built from TRBV20-1 and TRBJ2-1; TRBD2 agrees at 8 bases. In germline, CDR1 is DFQATT, CDR2 SNEGSKA (reference sequence). The ends lost 6 bases at V and 8 bases at J; junction bases unmatched: 15. The CDR3 loop spans 15 amino acids. CDR3 bases: TGCAGTGCCTTCTCCGGGACTAGGGGTTACTATGAGCAGTTCTTC. It translates to CSAFSGTRGYYEQFF.

This clonotype has more than one count but fewer than ten. The V call is TRBV5-1, the J call TRBJ2-5, with 8 bases that match TRBD1. V lost 5 bases and J lost 1; bases outside the gene matches: 7. There are 15 residues in the CDR3. Germline-derived CDR1 and CDR2 are SGHRS and YFSETQ. The CDR3 loop reads CASRAGTGFQETQYF. CDR3 DNA sequence: TGCGCCAGCAGGGCCGGGACAGGCTTCCAAGAGACCCAGTACTTC.

The chain links TRBV7-6 to TRBJ2-7; TRBD2 agrees at 11 bases. The CDR3 extends over 18 amino acids. The junction had 10 bases not matched to a gene; V was cut back by 0 bases and J by 3 bases. CDR1 and CDR2 (germline): SGHVS, FNYEAQ. The CDR3 nucleotides are TGTGCCAGCAGCTTAGCGTTGGGTAGCGGGAGGGCGAGCTACGAGCAGTACTTC. Translation: CASSLALGSGRASYEQYF.

In its sample, this clonotype was seen many times. The chain links TRBV5-8 to TRBJ2-7, with D perhaps TRBD1 (6 bases). Trimming took off 4 bases at V and 6 bases at J, with 17 bases between the two ends. Germline V gives CDR1 SGHTS, CDR2 YDEGEE. CDR3 size: 14 residues. The CDR3 nucleotides read TGTGCCAGCAGCACCGGGACACCCCTCGTCGAGCAGTACTTC. It yields the protein CASSTGTPLVEQYF.

This clonotype appeared many times. The chain links TRBV7-2 to TRBJ2-1; possibly TRBD2 for D (5 bases). Between the trimmed V and J ends, which lost 5 bases and 2 bases, there was a span of 16 bases. Per the germline V gene, CDR1 is SGHTA and CDR2 is FQGNSA. The CDR3 length is 16 residues. The CDR3 sequence is CASSPPTSLPYNEQFF. The CDR3 DNA reads as TGTGCCAGCAGCCCCCCCACTAGTCTCCCCTACAATGAGCAGTTCTTC. The entire variable domain, with the rest obtained from reference TRBV7-2 and TRBJ2-1, is as follows: GAGVSQSPSNKVTEKGKDVELRCDPISGHTALYWYRQSLGQGLEFLIYFQGNSAPDKSGLPSDRFSAERTGGSVSTLTIQRTQQEDSAVYLCASSPPTSLPYNEQFFGPGTRLTVL.

At least ten counts were recorded for this clonotype. The chain uses TRBV7-8 and TRBJ1-1; 7 bases map to TRBD1. Germline V CDR1 and CDR2: SGHVS, FQNEAQ. The CDR3 length is 15 residues. The V gene end was trimmed by 6 bases and the J gene end by 0 bases; junction bases not matched to a gene: 7. CDR3 protein: CASRARQGLNTEAFF. CDR3 nucleotides: TGTGCCAGCAGAGCCAGACAGGGACTGAACACTGAAGCTTTCTTT.

This clonotype was observed many times. The rearrangement links TRBV6-2 or TRBV6-3 to TRBJ2-1; TRBD2 matches 7 bases. The CDR3 runs to 14 residues. With 5 bases clipped from V and 10 bases from J, the junction kept 11 bases outside the gene matches. CDR1 is MNHEY, CDR2 SVGEGT, per germline. The CDR3: CASSPSAGDLEQFF. The DNA for the CDR3 is TGTGCCAGCAGTCCCTCTGCGGGAGATTTAGAGCAGTTCTTC.

This clonotype has a count of ten or more. The chain is built from TRBV27 and TRBJ2-7; 10 bases match TRBD2. Germline lookup yields CDR1 MNHEY and CDR2 SMNVEV (reference sequence). J lost 2 bases, V lost 6 bases, and 10 bases had no gene match. The CDR3 has 16 residues. The CDR3 sequence is CASSPRTSGHTYEQYF. DNA for the CDR3: TGTGCCAGCAGCCCGAGGACTAGCGGCCACACCTACGAGCAGTACTTC.

At least ten counts were recorded for this clonotype. The chain joins TRBV11-2 to TRBJ2-7; D possibly corresponds to TRBD1 (5 bases). The germline V and J ends were trimmed by 4 bases and 2 bases, with 9 bases remaining between them. Germline CDR1 reads SGHAT; CDR2 reads FQNNGV. The CDR3 has 13 amino acids. CDR3 sequence reads: CASSSDRAYEQYF. In nucleotides, the CDR3 is TGTGCCAGCAGCTCCGACAGAGCCTACGAGCAGTACTTC.

The chain has TRBV7-2 and TRBJ1-2, with D possibly TRBD1 on 6 matching bases. CDR1 SGHTA and CDR2 FQGNSA come from the germline V gene. Trimming pared 5 bases from V and 1 base from J, leaving 11 bases between. This CDR3 is 14 amino acids long. Here the CDR3 reads CASSLGAFNYGYTF. The CDR3 nucleotides read TGTGCCAGCAGCCTGGGGGCCTTTAACTATGGCTACACCTTC.

This clonotype was counted ten times or more. The chain uses TRBV11-2 and TRBJ1-6; D gene uncertain. Trimming removed 1 base at V and 8 bases at J, with 12 bases between. Per germline, CDR1 SGHAT and CDR2 FQNNGV. The CDR3 loop spans 15 amino acids. CDR3 DNA: TGTGCCAGCAGCTTAGGTGTTGGTGTCTATTCACCCCTCCACTTT. Translated, it gives CASSLGVGVYSPLHF.

The chain employs TRBV18 and TRBJ2-2, with 10 bases identical to TRBD1. Germline V gene sequence: CDR1 KGHSH, CDR2 LQKENI. V lost 3 bases to trimming and J lost 7 bases; unmatched junction nucleotides: 11. The CDR3 totals 17 residues. CDR3 DNA: TGTGCCAGCTCACCTAGAAGGACAGGGGGAGTCAACGGGGAGCTGTTTTTT. Translating it yields CASSPRRTGGVNGELFF. Combining the CDR3 with reference TRBV18 and TRBJ2-2 gives the whole variable domain NAGVMQNPRHLVRRRGQEARLRCSPMKGHSHVYWYRQLPEEGLKFMVYLQKENIIDESGMPKERFSAEFPKEGPSILRIQQVVRGDSAAYFCASSPRRTGGVNGELFFGEGSRLTVL.

The chain recombines TRBV11-2 with TRBJ2-3; D may match TRBD1 or TRBD2 (5 bases each). Between the trimmed V and J ends, which lost 3 bases and 1 base, there was a span of 20 bases. The CDR3 runs to 18 residues. Germline V gene sequence: CDR1 SGHAT, CDR2 FQNNGV. CDR3 in amino acids: CASSLLVGSGHRTDTQYF. For the CDR3, the DNA is TGTGCCAGCAGCTTGCTGGTTGGAAGCGGACACCGCACAGATACGCAGTATTTT.

This clonotype has just a few counts. This chain joins TRBV5-6 and TRBJ2-3, with a tentative D call TRBD2 (6 bases). The CDR3 contains 16 residues. The ends were cut back, 2 bases at V and 2 bases at J, with 15 bases in the middle. Looked up from germline, CDR1 is SGHDT and CDR2 is YYEEEE. The CDR3 protein is CASSFLGSGVTDTQYF. The CDR3 nucleotides read TGTGCCAGCAGCTTTCTGGGTAGCGGTGTCACAGATACGCAGTATTTT. Filled out from reference TRBV5-6 and TRBJ2-3, the complete variable domain reads DAGVTQSPTHLIKTRGQQVTLRCSPKSGHDTVSWYQQALGQGPQFIFQYYEEEERQRGNFPDRFSGHQFPNYSSELNVNALLLGDSALYLCASSFLGSGVTDTQYFGPGTRLTVL.

There are many counts of this clonotype. The gene calls are TRBV2 and TRBJ2-3, with a weak D call TRBD1 (6 bases). From germline, CDR1 is SNHLY and CDR2 FYNNEI. Between the trimmed V and J ends, which lost 7 bases and 2 bases, there was a span of 10 bases. The CDR3 extends over 13 amino acids. CDR3 protein: CASNRADTDTQYF. In DNA form, the CDR3 reads TGTGCCAGCAACAGGGCCGACACAGATACGCAGTATTTT.

V and J are TRBV29-1 and TRBJ2-1; D not certain. The CDR3 has 12 amino acids. Between the trimmed V and J ends, which lost 6 bases and 6 bases, there was a span of 12 bases. From germline, CDR1 is SQVTM and CDR2 ANQGSEA. CDR3 in DNA: TGCAGCGTGACCCGGTGGGGCAATGAGCAGTTCTTC. Amino acid sequence: CSVTRWGNEQFF.

V gene TRBV27 combines with J gene TRBJ1-6; D call uncertain. Germline CDR1 reads MNHEY; CDR2 reads SMNVEV (reference sequence). CDR3 length equals 13 residues. V lost 5 bases and J 9 bases, leaving 11 bases between the germline ends. The CDR3 here is CASSPADFSPLHF. For the CDR3, the DNA is TGTGCCAGCAGTCCCGCGGACTTTTCACCCCTCCACTTT.

This clonotype appeared a few times. The rearrangement uses TRBV20-1 and TRBJ2-2; 9 nucleotides match TRBD1. The CDR3 has 16 amino acids. The germline V gene encodes CDR1 DFQATT and CDR2 SNEGSKA (reference sequence). Losses at the gene ends were 5 bases for V and 5 bases for J; bases not matched to a gene: 12. CDR3 nucleotide sequence: TGCAGTGCTCTAGGACAGGGGAATTTAGTAACCGGGGAGCTGTTTTTT. Protein product: CSALGQGNLVTGELFF.

V is TRBV20-1 and J is TRBJ2-3; D call uncertain. Trimming left V 0 bases short and J 4 bases short, with 11 bases between. Germline values: CDR1 DFQATT, CDR2 SNEGSKA (reference sequence). There are 14 residues in the CDR3. The CDR3, as DNA: TGCAGTGCTAGAGACCACGCCCCACCAGATACGCAGTATTTT. Its translation is CSARDHAPPDTQYF.

This clonotype has more than one count but fewer than ten. The V gene is TRBV9, the J gene TRBJ1-1; D remains unclear. The length of the CDR3 is 13 residues. CDR1 SGDLS and CDR2 YYNGEE come from the germline V gene. V lost 3 bases and J lost 5, with 11 bases in between. The CDR3 DNA reads TGTGCCAGCAGCGCCCAGGTCGGGACTGAAGCTTTCTTT. Protein product: CASSAQVGTEAFF.

This clonotype came up many times. The CDR3 region is CASSTSRIYEQYF. CDR3 DNA sequence: TGTGCCAGCTCGACTAGCAGAATCTACGAGCAGTACTTC. The chain couples TRBV2 to TRBJ2-7; TRBD2 matches at 7 bases. The germline CDR1 and CDR2 sequences are SNHLY and FYNNEI. The V segment lost 8 bases and the J segment 3 bases; nucleotides outside the gene matches: 7. This CDR3 is built from 13 residues.

This rearrangement joins TRBV2 to TRBJ1-5, with D perhaps TRBD1 (5 bases). This CDR3 has 14 amino acids. Trimming left V 2 bases short and J 7 bases short, with 12 bases between. The V gene's germline CDR1 is SNHLY and CDR2 FYNNEI. CDR3 coding DNA: TGTGCCAGCAGTGAACAGGGTGATGGGCAGCCCCAGCATTTT. Amino acid sequence: CASSEQGDGQPQHF.

This clonotype was seen a few times. V usage is TRBV19 and J usage is TRBJ1-2, with D unresolved. Trimming left V 3 bases short and J 8 bases short, with 13 bases between. CDR3 length equals 13 residues. Germline loops: CDR1 LNHDA, CDR2 SQIVND (reference sequence). In DNA form, the CDR3 reads TGTGCCAGTAGTATTCGGTCGGGAGGAGGCTACACCTTC. Translated, it gives CASSIRSGGGYTF.

This clonotype came up many times. The chain is built from TRBV20-1 and TRBJ2-7; 12 bases fit TRBD2. The J segment lost 3 bases and the V segment lost 5 bases, leaving 5 bases of the junction unmatched. CDR1 DFQATT and CDR2 SNEGSKA come from the germline V gene (reference sequence). There are 14 residues in the CDR3. CDR3 sequence reads: CSASSGGAHYEQYF. As DNA, the CDR3 is TGCAGTGCTTCTAGCGGGGGGGCCCACTACGAGCAGTACTTC.

The chain uses TRBV30 and TRBJ2-3, with a tentative D call TRBD2 (6 bases). CDR1 and CDR2 from the germline V gene are GTSNPN and SVGIG (reference sequence). V was shortened by 5 bases and J by 4 bases, with 13 bases between the two germline ends. The CDR3 loop spans 13 amino acids. CDR3 sequence reads: CAWDSSGADTQYF. For the CDR3, the DNA is TGTGCCTGGGACAGTTCGGGGGCAGATACGCAGTATTTT.